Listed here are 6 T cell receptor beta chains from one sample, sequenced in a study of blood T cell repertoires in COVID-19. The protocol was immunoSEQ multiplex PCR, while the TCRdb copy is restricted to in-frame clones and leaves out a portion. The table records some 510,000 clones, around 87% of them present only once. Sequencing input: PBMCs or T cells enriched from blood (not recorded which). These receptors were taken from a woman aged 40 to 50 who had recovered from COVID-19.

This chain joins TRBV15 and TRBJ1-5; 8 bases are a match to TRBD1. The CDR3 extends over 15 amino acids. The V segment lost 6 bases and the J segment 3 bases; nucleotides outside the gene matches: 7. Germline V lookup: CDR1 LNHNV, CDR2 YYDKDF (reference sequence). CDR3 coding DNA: TGTGCCACCAGACAGGGGGGGTATGTCAATCAGCCCCAGCATTTT. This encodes CATRQGGYVNQPQHF. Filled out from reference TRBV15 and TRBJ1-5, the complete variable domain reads DAMVIQNPRYQVTQFGKPVTLSCSQTLNHNVMYWYQQKSSQAPKLLFHYYDKDFNNEADTPDNFQSRRPNTSFCFLDIRSPGLGDTAMYLCATRQGGYVNQPQHFGDGTRLSIL.

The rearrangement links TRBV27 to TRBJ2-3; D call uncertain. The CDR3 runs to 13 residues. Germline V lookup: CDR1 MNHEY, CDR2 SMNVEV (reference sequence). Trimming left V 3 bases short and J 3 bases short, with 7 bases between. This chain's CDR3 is CASSLRATDTQYF. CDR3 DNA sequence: TGTGCCAGCAGTTTGAGAGCAACAGATACGCAGTATTTT.

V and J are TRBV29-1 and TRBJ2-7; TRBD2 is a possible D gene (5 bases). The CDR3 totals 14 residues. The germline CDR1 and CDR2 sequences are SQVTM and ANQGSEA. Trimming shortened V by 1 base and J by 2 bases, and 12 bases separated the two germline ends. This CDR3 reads CSVEGTQEPYEQYF. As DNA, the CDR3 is TGCAGCGTTGAAGGGACTCAAGAACCCTACGAGCAGTACTTC.

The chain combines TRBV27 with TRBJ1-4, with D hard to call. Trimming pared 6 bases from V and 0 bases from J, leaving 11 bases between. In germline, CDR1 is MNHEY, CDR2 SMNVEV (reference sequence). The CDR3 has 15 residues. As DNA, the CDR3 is TGTGCCAGCAGGCGCGGTATGGCAACTAATGAAAAACTGTTTTTT. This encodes CASRRGMATNEKLFF.

CDR3 in DNA: TGTGCCAGCAGTTACCCGCCGGGCAGGGGGCCAGCTTTCTTT. Translating gives CASSYPPGRGPAFF. The chain is built from TRBV6-5 and TRBJ1-1; 8 bases are a match to TRBD1. This CDR3 has 14 residues. In germline, CDR1 is MNHEY, CDR2 SVGAGI. Unmatched junction bases numbered 9, after V lost 2 bases and J lost 10 bases.

The CDR3 here is CASAIGGILSGNTIYF. The CDR3 coding sequence is TGTGCCAGTGCTATAGGAGGGATTCTCTCTGGAAACACCATATATTTT. The chain couples TRBV19 to TRBJ1-3; D gene uncertain. The CDR3 has 16 amino acids. Trimming shortened V by 8 bases and J by 0 bases, and 17 bases separated the two germline ends. Per germline, CDR1 LNHDA and CDR2 SQIVND (reference sequence).